These T cell receptor beta chains were read from a single sample in a study of control samples from healthy donors and cancer patients. Profiling relied on immunoSEQ multiplex PCR, and the TCRdb table lists in-frame clones only, not all of them. This repertoire shows around 86,000 clones, about 87% found once; its top ten account for 1.5% to 2%. The source material was PBMCs. Every receptor here comes from a woman aged 55-75 years with head and neck cancer. CDR3s include the opening cysteine and the closing phenylalanine or tryptophan. The order of the fields is clone size, D gene, CDR3 length, V gene, J gene, CDR3 protein, CDR3 DNA. D genes are given only for firm matches. Not every row has a clone size; where given, it reads once, few, many or a size class.

clone size: .
D gene: .
CDR3 length: 12
V gene: TRBV29-1
J gene: TRBJ1-4
CDR3 protein: CSVSAGGEKLFF
CDR3 DNA: TGCAGCGTATCCGCCGGGGGTGAAAAACTGTTTTTT

clone size: few
D gene: .
CDR3 length: 15
V gene: TRBV7-2
J gene: TRBJ2-7
CDR3 protein: CASSLVGGTSYEQYF
CDR3 DNA: TGTGCCAGCAGCTTAGTAGGTGGCACCTCCTACGAGCAGTACTTC

clone size: .
D gene: TRBD1
CDR3 length: 19
V gene: TRBV5-1
J gene: TRBJ2-5
CDR3 protein: CASSVVAETGERQQETQYF
CDR3 DNA: TGCGCCAGCAGTGTGGTCGCCGAAACAGGGGAACGGCAACAAGAGACCCAGTACTTC

clone size: .
D gene: TRBD2
CDR3 length: 17
V gene: TRBV15
J gene: TRBJ2-6
CDR3 protein: CATSREAGVSGANVLTF
CDR3 DNA: TGTGCCACCAGCAGAGAAGCGGGAGTTTCTGGGGCCAACGTCCTGACTTTC

clone size: .
D gene: .
CDR3 length: 14
V gene: TRBV19
J gene: TRBJ2-6
CDR3 protein: CASSRAPGANVLTF
CDR3 DNA: TGTGCCAGTAGTAGGGCGCCTGGGGCCAACGTCCTGACTTTC

clone size: .
D gene: TRBD1
CDR3 length: 17
V gene: TRBV4-2
J gene: TRBJ2-5
CDR3 protein: CASSQADRGDGQETQYF
CDR3 DNA: TGTGCCAGCAGCCAGGCAGACAGGGGTGATGGCCAAGAGACCCAGTACTTC

clone size: .
D gene: .
CDR3 length: 14
V gene: TRBV28
J gene: TRBJ2-1
CDR3 protein: CASSPLTGYNEQFF
CDR3 DNA: TGTGCCAGCAGCCCCCTTACGGGGTACAATGAGCAGTTCTTC

clone size: .
D gene: .
CDR3 length: 17
V gene: TRBV28
J gene: TRBJ1-2
CDR3 protein: CASTSGRMPSQSYGYTF
CDR3 DNA: TGTGCCAGCACCTCGGGACGAATGCCTTCACAGAGCTATGGCTACACCTTC

clone size: medium-sized
D gene: .
CDR3 length: 14
V gene: TRBV6-6
J gene: TRBJ1-6
CDR3 protein: CASSRSGWQSPLHF
CDR3 DNA: TGTGCCAGCAGCCGCTCAGGGTGGCAATCACCCCTCCACTTT

clone size: .
D gene: .
CDR3 length: 11
V gene: TRBV30
J gene: TRBJ1-1
CDR3 protein: CAWSDRVEAFF
CDR3 DNA: TGTGCCTGGAGTGACAGGGTCGAAGCTTTCTTT

clone size: .
D gene: TRBD1
CDR3 length: 15
V gene: TRBV3-1/TRBV3-2
J gene: TRBJ2-3
CDR3 protein: CASRIRTGAPDTQYF
CDR3 DNA: TGTGCCAGCAGAATCAGGACAGGGGCCCCAGATACGCAGTATTTT

clone size: .
D gene: .
CDR3 length: 18
V gene: TRBV29-1
J gene: TRBJ2-1
CDR3 protein: CGGSGQGLVGGQDNEQFF
CDR3 DNA: TGCGGCGGATCAGGACAGGGACTAGTGGGAGGGCAGGACAATGAGCAGTTCTTC

clone size: .
D gene: .
CDR3 length: 14
V gene: TRBV27
J gene: TRBJ2-5
CDR3 protein: CASSALGGKETQYF
CDR3 DNA: TGTGCCAGCAGCGCCTTGGGAGGAAAAGAGACCCAGTACTTC

clone size: .
D gene: .
CDR3 length: 14
V gene: TRBV18
J gene: TRBJ1-4
CDR3 protein: CASSPQQYNEKLFF
CDR3 DNA: TGTGCCAGCTCACCACAACAGTATAATGAAAAACTGTTTTTT

clone size: .
D gene: .
CDR3 length: 13
V gene: TRBV6-5
J gene: TRBJ2-3
CDR3 protein: CASSYSKGYTQYF
CDR3 DNA: TGTGCCAGCAGTTACTCCAAGGGGTATACGCAGTATTTT

clone size: .
D gene: TRBD2
CDR3 length: 13
V gene: TRBV9
J gene: TRBJ2-2
CDR3 protein: CASSQREGGELFF
CDR3 DNA: TGTGCCAGCAGCCAGAGGGAGGGCGGGGAGCTGTTTTTT

clone size: .
D gene: TRBD1
CDR3 length: 17
V gene: TRBV7-6
J gene: TRBJ1-5
CDR3 protein: CASSPPGTAYSNQPQHF
CDR3 DNA: TGTGCCAGCAGCCCACCCGGGACAGCATATAGCAATCAGCCCCAGCATTTT

clone size: .
D gene: .
CDR3 length: 15
V gene: TRBV30
J gene: TRBJ2-5
CDR3 protein: CAWSVLAGQWETQYF
CDR3 DNA: TGTGCCTGGAGTGTCTTAGCGGGACAGTGGGAGACCCAGTACTTC

clone size: .
D gene: .
CDR3 length: 13
V gene: TRBV29-1
J gene: TRBJ1-2
CDR3 protein: CSVSSPTNYGYTF
CDR3 DNA: TGCAGCGTTTCATCCCCTACTAACTATGGCTACACCTTC

clone size: few
D gene: .
CDR3 length: 15
V gene: TRBV19
J gene: TRBJ2-1
CDR3 protein: CASRVSGDSYNEQFF
CDR3 DNA: TGTGCCAGTAGAGTTAGCGGAGACTCCTACAATGAGCAGTTCTTC

clone size: .
D gene: TRBD1
CDR3 length: 15
V gene: TRBV4-1
J gene: TRBJ1-4
CDR3 protein: CASRPSGTEYEKLFF
CDR3 DNA: TGCGCCAGCCGACCTTCCGGGACAGAATATGAAAAACTGTTTTTT

clone size: .
D gene: .
CDR3 length: 18
V gene: TRBV10-1
J gene: TRBJ2-1
CDR3 protein: CASSEASRSQARKNEQFF
CDR3 DNA: TGCGCCAGCAGTGAAGCTTCGAGGAGCCAAGCAAGGAAAAATGAGCAGTTCTTC

clone size: .
D gene: TRBD1
CDR3 length: 14
V gene: TRBV19
J gene: TRBJ2-7
CDR3 protein: CASSTSGQGTKQYF
CDR3 DNA: TGTGCCAGTAGTACCTCGGGACAGGGCACCAAGCAGTACTTC

clone size: .
D gene: .
CDR3 length: 12
V gene: TRBV10-3
J gene: TRBJ2-5
CDR3 protein: CAISELQETQYF
CDR3 DNA: TGTGCCATCAGTGAACTACAAGAGACCCAGTACTTC

clone size: .
D gene: TRBD2
CDR3 length: 16
V gene: TRBV4-2
J gene: TRBJ2-1
CDR3 protein: CASSHSSSGIYNEQFF
CDR3 DNA: TGTGCCAGCAGCCATTCCTCTAGCGGAATCTACAATGAGCAGTTCTTC

clone size: .
D gene: .
CDR3 length: 13
V gene: TRBV5-5
J gene: TRBJ2-7
CDR3 protein: CASVNSGTYEQYF
CDR3 DNA: TGTGCCAGCGTCAACAGCGGAACCTACGAGCAGTACTTC

clone size: .
D gene: TRBD1
CDR3 length: 15
V gene: TRBV5-1
J gene: TRBJ1-1
CDR3 protein: CASSFPDRGQTEAFF
CDR3 DNA: TGCGCCAGCAGCTTCCCGGACAGGGGGCAAACTGAAGCTTTCTTT

clone size: once
D gene: TRBD2
CDR3 length: 15
V gene: TRBV5-1
J gene: TRBJ2-5
CDR3 protein: CASSRQGGDSETQYF
CDR3 DNA: TGCGCCAGCAGCCGGCAGGGAGGGGATTCGGAGACCCAGTACTTC

clone size: .
D gene: TRBD2
CDR3 length: 16
V gene: TRBV18
J gene: TRBJ2-1
CDR3 protein: CASSLAGGTTKNEQFF
CDR3 DNA: TGTGCCAGCTCGCTAGCGGGAGGAACCACAAAGAATGAGCAGTTCTTC

clone size: .
D gene: TRBD2
CDR3 length: 16
V gene: TRBV28
J gene: TRBJ2-1
CDR3 protein: CASSSTTSGRVSEQFF
CDR3 DNA: TGTGCCAGCAGCTCCACGACTAGCGGGAGGGTCAGTGAGCAGTTCTTC

clone size: .
D gene: TRBD1
CDR3 length: 14
V gene: TRBV2
J gene: TRBJ1-2
CDR3 protein: CASSRQGADYGYTF
CDR3 DNA: TGTGCCAGCAGTAGACAGGGGGCCGACTATGGCTACACCTTC

clone size: few
D gene: .
CDR3 length: 14
V gene: TRBV6-1
J gene: TRBJ1-1
CDR3 protein: CASSEASAYTEAFF
CDR3 DNA: TGTGCCAGCAGTGAAGCTAGCGCCTACACTGAAGCTTTCTTT

clone size: few
D gene: TRBD2
CDR3 length: 16
V gene: TRBV7-9
J gene: TRBJ2-2
CDR3 protein: CASSQSGLAGAGELFF
CDR3 DNA: TGTGCCAGCAGCCAATCAGGACTAGCGGGAGCCGGGGAGCTGTTTTTT

clone size: .
D gene: TRBD1
CDR3 length: 16
V gene: TRBV10-3
J gene: TRBJ1-3
CDR3 protein: CAISESGTGAGNTIYF
CDR3 DNA: TGTGCCATCAGTGAGTCCGGGACAGGGGCTGGAAACACCATATATTTT

clone size: .
D gene: .
CDR3 length: 14
V gene: TRBV19
J gene: TRBJ2-7
CDR3 protein: CASSIRGGDYEQYF
CDR3 DNA: TGTGCCAGTAGTATCAGGGGCGGTGACTACGAGCAGTACTTC

clone size: .
D gene: TRBD2
CDR3 length: 17
V gene: TRBV6-6
J gene: TRBJ2-1
CDR3 protein: CASSPRLAGVSYNEQFF
CDR3 DNA: TGTGCCAGCAGTCCCAGACTAGCGGGAGTGAGTTACAATGAGCAGTTCTTC

clone size: .
D gene: TRBD1
CDR3 length: 16
V gene: TRBV30
J gene: TRBJ1-4
CDR3 protein: CAWSAGQGGINEKLFF
CDR3 DNA: TGTGCCTGGAGTGCAGGACAGGGGGGTATTAATGAAAAACTGTTTTTT

clone size: .
D gene: TRBD2
CDR3 length: 16
V gene: TRBV19
J gene: TRBJ2-2
CDR3 protein: CASSIAAGGTTGELFF
CDR3 DNA: TGTGCCAGTAGTATTGCGGCGGGAGGGACCACCGGGGAGCTGTTTTTT

clone size: .
D gene: .
CDR3 length: 13
V gene: TRBV14
J gene: TRBJ2-7
CDR3 protein: CASSQDRFNEQYF
CDR3 DNA: TGTGCCAGCAGCCAAGACCGGTTTAACGAGCAGTACTTC

clone size: .
D gene: .
CDR3 length: 16
V gene: TRBV28
J gene: TRBJ1-2
CDR3 protein: CASSPGGLQAARGYTF
CDR3 DNA: TGTGCCAGTTCCCCGGGCGGGTTACAGGCCGCTCGGGGCTACACCTTC

clone size: .
D gene: TRBD2
CDR3 length: 17
V gene: TRBV28
J gene: TRBJ2-2
CDR3 protein: CASRSTSGSAYTGELFF
CDR3 DNA: TGTGCCAGCAGGTCGACTAGCGGGAGCGCTTATACCGGGGAGCTGTTTTTT

clone size: .
D gene: .
CDR3 length: 15
V gene: TRBV27
J gene: TRBJ1-5
CDR3 protein: CASSVSLPGNQPQHF
CDR3 DNA: TGTGCCAGCAGCGTAAGTCTACCCGGCAATCAGCCCCAGCATTTT

clone size: .
D gene: .
CDR3 length: 14
V gene: TRBV2
J gene: TRBJ2-7
CDR3 protein: CASSDLSGKYEQYF
CDR3 DNA: TGTGCCAGCAGTGACTTATCAGGGAAGTACGAGCAGTACTTC

clone size: .
D gene: .
CDR3 length: 14
V gene: TRBV27
J gene: TRBJ2-5
CDR3 protein: CASSAVRQGETQYF
CDR3 DNA: TGTGCCAGCAGTGCCGTTAGGCAGGGGGAGACCCAGTACTTC

clone size: .
D gene: TRBD1
CDR3 length: 13
V gene: TRBV2
J gene: TRBJ2-5
CDR3 protein: CASRQGVEETQYF
CDR3 DNA: TGTGCCAGCAGACAGGGGGTCGAAGAGACCCAGTACTTC

clone size: once
D gene: TRBD2
CDR3 length: 13
V gene: TRBV5-4
J gene: TRBJ2-1
CDR3 protein: CASSGTSTFEQFF
CDR3 DNA: TGTGCCAGCAGCGGGACTAGCACGTTTGAGCAGTTCTTC

clone size: .
D gene: TRBD1
CDR3 length: 12
V gene: TRBV10-3
J gene: TRBJ1-1
CDR3 protein: CAIRSRDSQAFF
CDR3 DNA: TGTGCCATCAGGTCCCGGGACAGTCAAGCTTTCTTT

clone size: .
D gene: TRBD1
CDR3 length: 15
V gene: TRBV18
J gene: TRBJ2-1
CDR3 protein: CASSTPGQGYHEQFF
CDR3 DNA: TGTGCCAGCTCAACCCCGGGACAGGGGTACCATGAGCAGTTCTTC

clone size: few
D gene: TRBD1
CDR3 length: 14
V gene: TRBV30
J gene: TRBJ2-3
CDR3 protein: CAWSLDRGTDTQYF
CDR3 DNA: TGTGCCTGGAGTTTAGACAGGGGCACAGATACGCAGTATTTT

clone size: .
D gene: TRBD1
CDR3 length: 13
V gene: TRBV28
J gene: TRBJ2-2
CDR3 protein: CAGGQLNTGELFF
CDR3 DNA: TGTGCTGGGGGACAGCTGAACACCGGGGAGCTGTTTTTT

clone size: .
D gene: .
CDR3 length: 16
V gene: TRBV6-5
J gene: TRBJ2-3
CDR3 protein: CASSYSPGASTDTQYF
CDR3 DNA: TGTGCCAGCAGTTATTCCCCCGGGGCTAGCACAGATACGCAGTATTTT

clone size: once
D gene: .
CDR3 length: 15
V gene: TRBV27
J gene: TRBJ1-5
CDR3 protein: CASSSGTRESQPQHF
CDR3 DNA: TGTGCCAGCAGTTCCGGGACAAGGGAGAGTCAGCCCCAGCATTTT

clone size: .
D gene: .
CDR3 length: 14
V gene: TRBV6-2/TRBV6-3
J gene: TRBJ1-5
CDR3 protein: CASSFRGGNQPQHF
CDR3 DNA: TGTGCCAGTAGTTTCAGGGGTGGCAATCAGCCCCAGCATTTT

clone size: .
D gene: .
CDR3 length: 17
V gene: TRBV7-6
J gene: TRBJ2-1
CDR3 protein: CASSLDHPVGSYNEQFF
CDR3 DNA: TGTGCCAGCAGCTTAGATCATCCTGTCGGCTCCTACAATGAGCAGTTCTTC

clone size: .
D gene: TRBD2
CDR3 length: 14
V gene: TRBV6-6
J gene: TRBJ2-7
CDR3 protein: CASSPGGGIYEQYF
CDR3 DNA: TGTGCCAGCAGTCCTGGGGGGGGGATCTACGAGCAGTACTTC

clone size: few
D gene: TRBD2
CDR3 length: 16
V gene: TRBV28
J gene: TRBJ2-7
CDR3 protein: CASSSTTSGGTYEQYF
CDR3 DNA: TGTGCCAGCAGTTCCACGACTAGCGGGGGAACCTACGAGCAGTACTTC

clone size: .
D gene: .
CDR3 length: 15
V gene: TRBV6-6
J gene: TRBJ2-1
CDR3 protein: CASSYSAVGDLEQFF
CDR3 DNA: TGTGCCAGCAGTTACTCCGCCGTGGGGGACCTTGAGCAGTTCTTC

clone size: .
D gene: .
CDR3 length: 14
V gene: TRBV5-8
J gene: TRBJ2-2
CDR3 protein: CASSFDGFTGELFF
CDR3 DNA: TGTGCCAGCAGCTTCGACGGCTTCACCGGGGAGCTGTTTTTT

clone size: .
D gene: .
CDR3 length: 11
V gene: TRBV30
J gene: TRBJ2-7
CDR3 protein: CAWVFRNEQYF
CDR3 DNA: TGTGCCTGGGTGTTCAGGAACGAGCAGTACTTC

clone size: .
D gene: .
CDR3 length: 16
V gene: TRBV19
J gene: TRBJ2-2
CDR3 protein: CASRTPRGANTGELFF
CDR3 DNA: TGTGCCAGTAGAACCCCGCGAGGCGCGAACACCGGGGAGCTGTTTTTT